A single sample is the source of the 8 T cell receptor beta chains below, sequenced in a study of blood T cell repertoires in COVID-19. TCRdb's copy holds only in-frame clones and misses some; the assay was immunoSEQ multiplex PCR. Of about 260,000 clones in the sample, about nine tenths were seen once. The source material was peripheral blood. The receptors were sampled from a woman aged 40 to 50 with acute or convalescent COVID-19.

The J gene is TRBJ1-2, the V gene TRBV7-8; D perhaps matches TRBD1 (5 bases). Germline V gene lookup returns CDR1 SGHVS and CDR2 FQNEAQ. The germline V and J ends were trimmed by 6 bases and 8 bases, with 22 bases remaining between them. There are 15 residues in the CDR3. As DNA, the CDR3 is TGTGCCAGCAGGGGTCTGTATCGGGGGAGAGAAGGCTACACCTTC. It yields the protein CASRGLYRGREGYTF.

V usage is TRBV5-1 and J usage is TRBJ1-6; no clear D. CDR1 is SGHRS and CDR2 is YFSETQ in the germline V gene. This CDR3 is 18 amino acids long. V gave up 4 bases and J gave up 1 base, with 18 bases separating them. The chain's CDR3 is CASSPGRLSGSYNSPLHF. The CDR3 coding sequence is TGCGCCAGCAGCCCAGGACGGCTTTCGGGATCCTATAATTCACCCCTCCACTTT. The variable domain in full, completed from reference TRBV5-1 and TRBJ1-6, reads KAGVTQTPRYLIKTRGQQVTLSCSPISGHRSVSWYQQTPGQGLQFLFEYFSETQRNKGNFPGRFSGRQFSNSRSEMNVSTLELGDSALYLCASSPGRLSGSYNSPLHFGNGTRLTVT.

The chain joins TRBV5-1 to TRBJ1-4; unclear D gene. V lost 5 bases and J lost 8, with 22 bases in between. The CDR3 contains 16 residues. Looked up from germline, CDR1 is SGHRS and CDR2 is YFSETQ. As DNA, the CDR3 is TGCGCCAGCAGTCCCCCCGGAAGCAGGTCCGGAGAAAAACTGTTTTTT. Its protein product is CASSPPGSRSGEKLFF.

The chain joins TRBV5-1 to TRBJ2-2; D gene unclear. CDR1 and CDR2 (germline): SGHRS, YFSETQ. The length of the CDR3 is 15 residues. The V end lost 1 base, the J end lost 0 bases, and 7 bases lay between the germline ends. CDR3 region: CASSLPKTNTGELFF. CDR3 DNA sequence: TGCGCCAGCAGCTTGCCTAAGACGAACACCGGGGAGCTGTTTTTT.

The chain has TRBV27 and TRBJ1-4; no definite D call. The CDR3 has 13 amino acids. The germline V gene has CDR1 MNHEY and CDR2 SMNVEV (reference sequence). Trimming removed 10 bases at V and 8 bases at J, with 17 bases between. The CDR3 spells CATSQRGREKLFF. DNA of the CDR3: TGTGCCACCTCACAGCGAGGGAGGGAAAAACTGTTTTTT. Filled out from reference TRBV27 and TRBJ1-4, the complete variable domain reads EAQVTQNPRYLITVTGKKLTVTCSQNMNHEYMSWYRQDPGLGLRQIYYSMNVEVTDKGDVPEGYKVSRKEKRNFPLILESPSPNQTSLYFCATSQRGREKLFFGSGTQLSVL.

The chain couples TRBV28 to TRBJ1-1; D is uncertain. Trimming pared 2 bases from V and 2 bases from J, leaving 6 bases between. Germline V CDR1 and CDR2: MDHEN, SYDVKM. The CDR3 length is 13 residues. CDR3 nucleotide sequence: TGTGCCAGCAGTTTAGTAGAAAACACTGAAGCTTTCTTT. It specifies CASSLVENTEAFF.

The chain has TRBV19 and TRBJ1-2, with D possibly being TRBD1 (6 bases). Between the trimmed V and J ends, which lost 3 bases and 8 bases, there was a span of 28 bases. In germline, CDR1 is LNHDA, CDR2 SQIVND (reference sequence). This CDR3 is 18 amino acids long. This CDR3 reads CASSIQGQGFSVLRGYTF. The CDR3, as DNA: TGTGCCAGTAGTATCCAGGGGCAGGGGTTCTCGGTATTGCGGGGCTACACCTTC.

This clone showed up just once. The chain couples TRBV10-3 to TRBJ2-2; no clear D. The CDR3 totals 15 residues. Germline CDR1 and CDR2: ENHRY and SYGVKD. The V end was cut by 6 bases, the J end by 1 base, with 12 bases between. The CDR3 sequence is CAIRAGFRNTGELFF. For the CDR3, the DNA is TGTGCCATCAGGGCCGGGTTCCGGAACACCGGGGAGCTGTTTTTT.